The TCR beta chain described here comes from a study of Ad26.COV2.S vaccination and SARS-CoV-2 variants. Study context: Intramuscular Ad26.COV2.S at 5x10^10 or 1x10^11 viral particles.

Described treatment: some 19 received Ad26.COV2.S at low or high dose, single or two shots; roughly five received placebo; per-sample allocation not given. The study sampled participants on day 63 after the first vaccine or placebo injection. Study conclusions and caveats: Participants given vaccine showed non-spike TCR breadth similar to that of placebo recipients.

Of note for this clone: The target antigen is unknown.

The protocol was immunoSEQ multiplex PCR, while the TCRdb copy is restricted to in-frame clones and leaves out a portion. The sample records around 450,000 clones, nearly 90% being singletons. Germline V gene sequence: CDR1 ENHRY, CDR2 SYGVKD. The V segment lost 9 bases and the J segment 7 bases; nucleotides outside the gene matches: 16. The CDR3 has 15 residues. The sequence came from a person aged 18 to 59 who received the Ad26.COV2.S COVID-19 vaccine or a placebo. V usage is TRBV10-3 and J usage is TRBJ2-7; 9 bases agree with TRBD1. Source: peripheral blood, taken in a trial of Ad26.COV2.S vaccine versus placebo. The CDR3 region has the DNA TGTGCCATTAGTCGAGCCGGGACAGGGCAGGGAGAGCAGTACTTC. Translation gives CAISRAGTGQGEQYF.